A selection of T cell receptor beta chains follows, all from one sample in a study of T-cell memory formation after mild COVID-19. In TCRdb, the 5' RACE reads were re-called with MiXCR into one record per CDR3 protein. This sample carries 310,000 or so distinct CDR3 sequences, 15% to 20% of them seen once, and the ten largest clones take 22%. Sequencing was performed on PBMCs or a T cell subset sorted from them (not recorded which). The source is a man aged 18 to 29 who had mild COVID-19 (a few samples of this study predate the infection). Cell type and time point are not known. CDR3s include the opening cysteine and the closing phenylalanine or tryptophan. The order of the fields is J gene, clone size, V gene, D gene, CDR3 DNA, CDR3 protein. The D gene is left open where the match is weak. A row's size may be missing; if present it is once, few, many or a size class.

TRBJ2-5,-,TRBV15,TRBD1,TGTGCCACCAGCGGTCGAAGGGGGCGGGAGACCCAGTACTTC,CATSGRRGRETQYF
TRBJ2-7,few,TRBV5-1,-,TGCGCCAGCAGCTTGGGAGGTACTACTACCTACGAGCAGTACTTC,CASSLGGTTTYEQYF
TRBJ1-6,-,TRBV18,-,TGTGCCAGCTCACCAAAACAGGGCGGGGACCGATCACCCCTCCACTTT,CASSPKQGGDRSPLHF
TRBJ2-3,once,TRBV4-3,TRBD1,TGCGCCAGCAGCCGGAGGACAGGGTTGACAGATACGCAGTATTTT,CASSRRTGLTDTQYF
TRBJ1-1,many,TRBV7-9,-,TGTGCCAGCAGCGAGATCGGGGGGAACACTGAAGCTTTCTTT,CASSEIGGNTEAFF
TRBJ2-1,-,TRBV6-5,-,TGTGCCAGCAGGGGCGGAATCTCCTACAATGAGCAGTTCTTC,CASRGGISYNEQFF
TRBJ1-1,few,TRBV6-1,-,TGTGCCAGCAAGGGGGACATCTTTAGAGCTTTCTTT,CASKGDIFRAFF
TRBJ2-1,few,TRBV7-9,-,TGTGCCAGCAGCTCCTCCTCGGGGTGGGGCGAGCAGTTCTTC,CASSSSSGWGEQFF
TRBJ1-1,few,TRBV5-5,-,TGTGCCAGCAGCCCATGGACAGCCACTGAAGCTTTCTTT,CASSPWTATEAFF
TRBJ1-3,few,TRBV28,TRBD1,TGTGCCAGCAGTTTATTCGGGACAGCAATACCTAACTCTGGAAACACCATATATTTT,CASSLFGTAIPNSGNTIYF
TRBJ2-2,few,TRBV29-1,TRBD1,TGCAGCGTTGAAGGAGGGGGCGTGAACACCGGGGAGCTGTTTTTT,CSVEGGGVNTGELFF
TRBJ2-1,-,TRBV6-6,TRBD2,TGTGCCAGCAGTTACTCTTTCATGGCGCCGGGACTAGAGGGGATTGAGCAGTTCTTC,CASSYSFMAPGLEGIEQFF
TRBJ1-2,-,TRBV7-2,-,TGTGCCAGCAGCTTGGGCAGGGGAAATGGCTACACCTTC,CASSLGRGNGYTF
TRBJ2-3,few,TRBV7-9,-,TGTGCCAGCTTGAGGGCGGTTGGGTCAACAGATACGCAGTATTTT,CASLRAVGSTDTQYF
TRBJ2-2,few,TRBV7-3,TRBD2,TGTGCCAGCAGCTTTCCCGCGGGGGGCACCGGGGAGCTGTTTTTT,CASSFPAGGTGELFF
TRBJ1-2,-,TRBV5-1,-,TGCGCCAGCAGCTTGGTGGGTGACCTATATGGCTACACCTTC,CASSLVGDLYGYTF
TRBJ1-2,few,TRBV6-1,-,TGTGCCAGCACCCAAGATGCCTATGGCTACACCTTC,CASTQDAYGYTF
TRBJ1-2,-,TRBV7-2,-,TGTGCCAGCAGCTTATCTCGGGACTATGGCTACACCTTC,CASSLSRDYGYTF
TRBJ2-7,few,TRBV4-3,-,TGCGCCAGCAGCCCAGTCCTCGGCCTCTACGAGCAGTACTTC,CASSPVLGLYEQYF
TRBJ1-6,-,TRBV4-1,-,TGCGCCAGCAGCCAAGGGTCCGGTTTTGGAGCTTCACCCCTCCACTTT,CASSQGSGFGASPLHF
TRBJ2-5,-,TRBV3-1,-,TGTGCCAGCAGCCAAGCTGAACAAGAGACCCAGTACTTC,CASSQAEQETQYF
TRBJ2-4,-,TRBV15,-,TGTGCCACCAGCCGTGTAAGGGGGGGCGTTGGGAACATTCAGTACTTC,CATSRVRGGVGNIQYF
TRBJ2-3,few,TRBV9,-,TGTGCCAGCAGCATGTCACTAGGGGGTACGCAGTATTTT,CASSMSLGGTQYF
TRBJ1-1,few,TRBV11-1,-,TGTGCCAGCAGCTTAGGGGGGCGTATTTGGACTGAAGCTTTCTTT,CASSLGGRIWTEAFF
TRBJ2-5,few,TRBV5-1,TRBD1,TGCGCCAGCACAAATACAGGGGACGCACGAGAGACCCAGTACTTC,CASTNTGDARETQYF
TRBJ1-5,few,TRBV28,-,TGTGCCAGCAGCCTCAGGGTTTCGTTCTCGGTCGATCAGCCCCAGCATTTT,CASSLRVSFSVDQPQHF
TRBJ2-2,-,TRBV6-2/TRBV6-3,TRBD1,TGTGCCAGCAGTTACAGGCCGCCGGGACAGGGGCGTCCCGGGGAGCTGTTTTTT,CASSYRPPGQGRPGELFF
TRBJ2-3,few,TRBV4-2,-,TGTGCCAGCAGCCAAGCGGACGGACTAAGCACAGATACGCAGTATTTT,CASSQADGLSTDTQYF
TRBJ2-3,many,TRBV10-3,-,TGTGCCATCAGTGAGTCGGGGGTGGGCACAGATACGCAGTATTTT,CAISESGVGTDTQYF
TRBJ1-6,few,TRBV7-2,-,TGTGCCAGCAGCATGGCTACCGGGACCATTACGAATTCACCCCTCCACTTT,CASSMATGTITNSPLHF
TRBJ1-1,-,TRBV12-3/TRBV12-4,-,TGTGCCAGCAGTTTTTCGATACCCACTGAAGCTTTCTTT,CASSFSIPTEAFF
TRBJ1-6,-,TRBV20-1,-,TGCAGTGCTAGAGCAGGGAAAGGGTATAATTCACCCCTCCACTTT,CSARAGKGYNSPLHF